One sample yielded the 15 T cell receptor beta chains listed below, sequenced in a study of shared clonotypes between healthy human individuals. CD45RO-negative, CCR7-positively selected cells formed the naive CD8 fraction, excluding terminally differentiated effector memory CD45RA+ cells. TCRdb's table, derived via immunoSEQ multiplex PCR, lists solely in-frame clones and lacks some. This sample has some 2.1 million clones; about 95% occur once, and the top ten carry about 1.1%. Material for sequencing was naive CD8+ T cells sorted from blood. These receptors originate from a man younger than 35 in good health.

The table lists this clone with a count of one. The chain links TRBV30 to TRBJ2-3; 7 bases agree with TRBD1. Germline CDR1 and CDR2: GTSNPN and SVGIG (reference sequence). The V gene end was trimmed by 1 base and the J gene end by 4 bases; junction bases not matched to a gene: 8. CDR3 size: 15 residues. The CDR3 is CAWSETGTVADTQYF. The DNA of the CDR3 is TGTGCCTGGAGTGAAACCGGGACAGTCGCAGATACGCAGTATTTT.

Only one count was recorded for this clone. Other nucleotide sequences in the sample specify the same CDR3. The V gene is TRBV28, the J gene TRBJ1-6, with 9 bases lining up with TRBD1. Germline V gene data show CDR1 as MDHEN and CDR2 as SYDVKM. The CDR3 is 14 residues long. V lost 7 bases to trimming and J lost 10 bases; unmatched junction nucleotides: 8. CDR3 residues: CASTLGQGRSPLHF. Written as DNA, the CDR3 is TGTGCCAGCACCCTGGGACAGGGTAGGTCACCCCTCCACTTT.

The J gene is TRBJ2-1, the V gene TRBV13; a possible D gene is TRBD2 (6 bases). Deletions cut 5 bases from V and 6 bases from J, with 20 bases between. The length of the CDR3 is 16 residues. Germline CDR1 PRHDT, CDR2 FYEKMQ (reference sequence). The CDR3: CASSPPWSGWPNEQFF. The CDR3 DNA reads TGTGCCAGCAGCCCCCCGTGGAGCGGGTGGCCCAATGAGCAGTTCTTC.

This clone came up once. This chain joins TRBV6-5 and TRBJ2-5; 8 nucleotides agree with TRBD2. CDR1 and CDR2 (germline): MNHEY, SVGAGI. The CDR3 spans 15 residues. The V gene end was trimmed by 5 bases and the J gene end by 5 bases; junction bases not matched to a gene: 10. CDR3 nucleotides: TGTGCCAGCAGTCAATCAGCGGGAGTACAGGAGACCCAGTACTTC. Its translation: CASSQSAGVQETQYF.

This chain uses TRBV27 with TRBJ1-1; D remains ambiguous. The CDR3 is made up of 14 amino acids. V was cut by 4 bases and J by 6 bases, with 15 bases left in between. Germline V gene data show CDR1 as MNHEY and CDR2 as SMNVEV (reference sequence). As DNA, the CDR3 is TGTGCCAGCAGTTCCACCGGACGATCGCCTGAAGCTTTCTTT. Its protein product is CASSSTGRSPEAFF.

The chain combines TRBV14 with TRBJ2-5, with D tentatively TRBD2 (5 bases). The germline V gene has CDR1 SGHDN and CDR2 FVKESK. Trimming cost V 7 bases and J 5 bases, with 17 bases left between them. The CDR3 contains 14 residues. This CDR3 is CASKSTSTVETQYF. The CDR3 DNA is TGTGCCAGCAAATCAACTAGTACGGTGGAGACCCAGTACTTC.

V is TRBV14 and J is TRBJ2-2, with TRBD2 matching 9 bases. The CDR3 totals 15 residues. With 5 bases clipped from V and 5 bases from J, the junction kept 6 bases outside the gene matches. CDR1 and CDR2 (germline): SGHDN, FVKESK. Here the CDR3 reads CASSWVAGVTGELFF. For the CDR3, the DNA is TGTGCCAGCAGCTGGGTAGCGGGAGTTACCGGGGAGCTGTTTTTT.

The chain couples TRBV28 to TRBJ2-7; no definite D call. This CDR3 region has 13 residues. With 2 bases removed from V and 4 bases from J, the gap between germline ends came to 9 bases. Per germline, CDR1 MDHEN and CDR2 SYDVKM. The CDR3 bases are TGTGCCAGCAGTTTAGCGGCGGAATACGAGCAGTACTTC. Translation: CASSLAAEYEQYF.

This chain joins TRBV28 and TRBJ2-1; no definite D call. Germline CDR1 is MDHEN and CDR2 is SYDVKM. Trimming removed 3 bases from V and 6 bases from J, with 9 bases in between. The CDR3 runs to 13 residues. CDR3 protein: CASSLLTGNEQFF. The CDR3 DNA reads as TGTGCCAGCAGTTTGCTAACCGGCAATGAGCAGTTCTTC.

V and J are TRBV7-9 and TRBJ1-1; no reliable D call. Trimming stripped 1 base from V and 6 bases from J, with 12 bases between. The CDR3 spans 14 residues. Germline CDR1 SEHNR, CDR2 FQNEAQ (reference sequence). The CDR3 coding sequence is TGTGCCAGCAGCTTAGTGGGTAGGGTTTCTGAAGCTTTCTTT. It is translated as CASSLVGRVSEAFF.

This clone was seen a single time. CDR3 DNA sequence: TGTGCCAGCAGCTATCGTACCGGGTCCTCGAACACTGAAGCTTTCTTT. It specifies CASSYRTGSSNTEAFF. The chain employs TRBV5-6 and TRBJ1-1; D is undetermined. Deletions cut 3 bases from V and 1 base from J, with 16 bases between. The CDR3 has 16 amino acids. Germline-derived CDR1 and CDR2 are SGHDT and YYEEEE.

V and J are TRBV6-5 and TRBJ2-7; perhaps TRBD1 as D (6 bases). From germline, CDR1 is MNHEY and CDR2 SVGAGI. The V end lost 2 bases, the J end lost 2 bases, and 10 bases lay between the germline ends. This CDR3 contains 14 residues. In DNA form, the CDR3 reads TGTGCCAGCAGTTACGGACAGTTTGCCTACGAGCAGTACTTC. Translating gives CASSYGQFAYEQYF.

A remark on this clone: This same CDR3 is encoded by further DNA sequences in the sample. As DNA, the CDR3 is TGTGCCAGCAGCTTAGGGACCGCCTACGAGCAGTACTTC. It translates to CASSLGTAYEQYF. The genes are TRBV11-2 and TRBJ2-7; D not certain. This CDR3 contains 13 residues. Between the trimmed V and J ends, which lost 1 base and 2 bases, there was a span of 6 bases. Germline V gene sequence: CDR1 SGHAT, CDR2 FQNNGV. The variable domain in full, with the rest retrieved from reference TRBV11-2 and TRBJ2-7, is EAGVAQSPRYKIIEKRQSVAFWCNPISGHATLYWYQQILGQGPKLLIQFQNNGVVDDSQLPKDRFSAERLKGVDSTLKIQPAKLEDSAVYLCASSLGTAYEQYFGPGTRLTVT.

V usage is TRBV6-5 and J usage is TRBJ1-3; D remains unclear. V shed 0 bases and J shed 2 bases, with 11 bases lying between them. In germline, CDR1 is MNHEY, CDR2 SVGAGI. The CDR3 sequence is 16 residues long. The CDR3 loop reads CASSYSSLSTGNTIYF. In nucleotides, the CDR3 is TGTGCCAGCAGTTACTCGAGTCTGAGCACTGGAAACACCATATATTTT.

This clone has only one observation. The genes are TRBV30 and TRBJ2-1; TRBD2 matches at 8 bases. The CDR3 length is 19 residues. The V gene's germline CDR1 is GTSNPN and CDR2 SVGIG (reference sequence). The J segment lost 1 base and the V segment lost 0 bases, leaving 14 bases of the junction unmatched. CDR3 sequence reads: CAWSVPGLAITGSYNEQFF. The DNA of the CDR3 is TGTGCCTGGAGTGTACCCGGACTAGCTATCACAGGGTCCTACAATGAGCAGTTCTTC.